A selection of T cell receptor beta chains follows, all from one sample in a study of shared T cell receptors in the human thymus. TCRdb keeps only in-frame clones here, not all; method: immunoSEQ multiplex PCR. The sample records some 720,000 clones, more than 75% being singletons. Separately, the same data were catalogued under a study of human thymus T cells.

Input material: thymocytes. These receptors were taken from a boy under two years old with a congenital heart defect. The CDR3 runs from the conserved cysteine through the conserved F or W. D genes are given only for firm matches. Not all rows give a size; the values are once, few, many and, for expanded clones, a class.

V gene	J gene	clone size	D gene	CDR3 DNA	CDR3 protein
TRBV5-5	TRBJ2-2	-	TRBD2	TGTGCCAGCAGCTTGGATTCAGCGGGAGGGGACACCGGGGAGCTGTTTTTT	CASSLDSAGGDTGELFF
TRBV13	TRBJ2-2	-	TRBD1	TGTGCCAGCAGCTTAGAGGGGGCCGCCGACACCGGGGAGCTGTTTTTT	CASSLEGAADTGELFF
TRBV14	TRBJ2-7	-	-	TGTGCCAGCAGCCAAGCGACTTTCCGGGACACGGAGTACTCCTACGAGCAGTACTTC	CASSQATFRDTEYSYEQYF
TRBV9	TRBJ2-2	-	TRBD2	TGTGCCAGCAGCGCCCGCGGGAGCACCGGGGAGCTGTTTTTT	CASSARGSTGELFF
TRBV11-2	TRBJ1-2	-	TRBD1	TGTGCCAGCAGCGCTGGGGGACAGGGGATACAGGGCTACACCTTC	CASSAGGQGIQGYTF
TRBV15	TRBJ2-3	-	TRBD1	TGTGCCACCAGCAGAGGGACAGGGAGCACAGATACGCAGTATTTT	CATSRGTGSTDTQYF
TRBV7-2	TRBJ2-7	-	TRBD2	TGTGCCAGCAGCCTGCCGGGGGGCGAGCAGTACTTC	CASSLPGGEQYF
TRBV25-1	TRBJ2-3	once	TRBD2	TGTGCCAGCAGTGAATTGGAGCGGGAGGGGGCAGATACGCAGTATTTT	CASSELEREGADTQYF
TRBV7-2	TRBJ1-2	-	TRBD1	TGTGCCAGCAGCTTAGGGACAGGGCAAGGCTATGGCTACACCTTC	CASSLGTGQGYGYTF
TRBV19	TRBJ2-1	few	-	TGTGCCAGTAGTACCATAGCATCAACCGGGATTGAGCAGTTCTTC	CASSTIASTGIEQFF
TRBV5-4	TRBJ2-1	-	TRBD2	TGTGCCAGCAACACTCACGGGGGGACCTACAATGAGCAGTTCTTC	CASNTHGGTYNEQFF
TRBV6-5	TRBJ1-1	-	-	TGTGCCAGCAGGGACACCCTGAACACTGAAGCTTTCTTT	CASRDTLNTEAFF
TRBV2	TRBJ2-1	-	-	TGTGCCAGCAGTGGGGGTGCTGGAGGAGTATCCTACAATGAGCAGTTCTTC	CASSGGAGGVSYNEQFF
TRBV7-4	TRBJ1-5	-	-	TGTGCCAGCAGCCCCCGGACAGAAAATCAGCCCCAGCATTTT	CASSPRTENQPQHF
TRBV5-1	TRBJ2-7	-	TRBD2	TGCGCCAGCAGCTTGGTGGCTAGCGGGAGGGTCTCCTACGAGCAGTACTTC	CASSLVASGRVSYEQYF
TRBV5-1	TRBJ2-7	-	-	TGCGCCAGCAGCAACGGACACCTCTACGAGCAGTACTTC	CASSNGHLYEQYF
TRBV4-3	TRBJ2-1	-	TRBD2	TGCGCCAGCAGCCCCCGGCTAGCGGGAGTTTCCTACAATGAGCAGTTCTTC	CASSPRLAGVSYNEQFF
TRBV15	TRBJ2-3	-	TRBD2	TGTGCCACCAGCGTCGGGGGGATGCAGTATTTT	CATSVGGMQYF
TRBV6-1	TRBJ1-3	-	-	TGTGCCGTACGCAAGGCAGGCTCTGGAAACACCATATATTTT	CAVRKAGSGNTIYF
TRBV2	TRBJ1-5	-	-	TGTGCCAGCCGATCGGAGGGCCCCAGAGGCTCTAGCAATCAGCCCCAGCATTTT	CASRSEGPRGSSNQPQHF